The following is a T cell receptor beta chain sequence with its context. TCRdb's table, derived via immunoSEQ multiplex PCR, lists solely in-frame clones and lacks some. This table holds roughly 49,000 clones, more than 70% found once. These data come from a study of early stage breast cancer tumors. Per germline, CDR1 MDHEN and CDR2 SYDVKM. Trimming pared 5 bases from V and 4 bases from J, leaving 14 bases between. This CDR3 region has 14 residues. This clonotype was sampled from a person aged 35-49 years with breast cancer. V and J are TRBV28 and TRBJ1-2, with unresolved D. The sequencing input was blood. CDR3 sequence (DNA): TGTGCCAGCAGTCCACAGCGTAAAGTCTATGGCTACACCTTC. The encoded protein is CASSPQRKVYGYTF.